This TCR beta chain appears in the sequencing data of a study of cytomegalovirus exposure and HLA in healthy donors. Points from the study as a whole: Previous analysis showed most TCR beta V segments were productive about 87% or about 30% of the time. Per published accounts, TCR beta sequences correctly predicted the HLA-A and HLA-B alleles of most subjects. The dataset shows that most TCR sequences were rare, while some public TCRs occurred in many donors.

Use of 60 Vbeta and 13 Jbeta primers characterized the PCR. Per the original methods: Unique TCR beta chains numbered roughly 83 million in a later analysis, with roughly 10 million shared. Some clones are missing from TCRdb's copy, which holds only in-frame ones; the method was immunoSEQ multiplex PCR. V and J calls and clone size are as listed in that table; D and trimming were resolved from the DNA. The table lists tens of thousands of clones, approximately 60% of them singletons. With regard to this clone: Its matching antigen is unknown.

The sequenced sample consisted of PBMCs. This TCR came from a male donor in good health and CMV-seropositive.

CDR3 region: CASRKGQGAGNQPQHF. Here the CDR3 DNA reads TGTGCCAGTAGAAAGGGACAGGGGGCAGGGAATCAGCCCCAGCATTTT. V gene TRBV19 combines with J gene TRBJ1-5, with 12 bases identical to TRBD1. V trimming: 6 bases; J trimming: 4 bases; junction bases outside the gene matches: 7. The germline V gene has CDR1 LNHDA and CDR2 SQIVND (reference sequence). This CDR3 contains 16 residues.